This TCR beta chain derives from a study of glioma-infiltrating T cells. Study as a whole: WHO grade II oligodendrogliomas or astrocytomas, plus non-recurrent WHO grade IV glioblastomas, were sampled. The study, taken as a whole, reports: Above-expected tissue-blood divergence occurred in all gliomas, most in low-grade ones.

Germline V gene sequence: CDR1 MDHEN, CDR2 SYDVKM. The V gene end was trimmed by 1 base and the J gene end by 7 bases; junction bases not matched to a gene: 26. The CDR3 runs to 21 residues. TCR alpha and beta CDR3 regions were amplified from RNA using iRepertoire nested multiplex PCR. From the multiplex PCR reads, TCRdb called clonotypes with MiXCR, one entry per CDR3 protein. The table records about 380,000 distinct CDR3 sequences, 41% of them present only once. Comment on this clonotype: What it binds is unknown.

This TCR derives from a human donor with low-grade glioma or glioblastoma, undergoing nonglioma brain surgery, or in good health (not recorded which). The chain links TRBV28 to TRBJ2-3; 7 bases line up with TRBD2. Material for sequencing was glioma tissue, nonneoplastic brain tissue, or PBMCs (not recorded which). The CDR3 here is CASSLYPIPLTGLADRNTQYF. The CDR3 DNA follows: TGTGCCAGCAGTTTATACCCGATTCCCCTGACTGGTCTAGCGGATAGAAATACGCAGTATTTT.